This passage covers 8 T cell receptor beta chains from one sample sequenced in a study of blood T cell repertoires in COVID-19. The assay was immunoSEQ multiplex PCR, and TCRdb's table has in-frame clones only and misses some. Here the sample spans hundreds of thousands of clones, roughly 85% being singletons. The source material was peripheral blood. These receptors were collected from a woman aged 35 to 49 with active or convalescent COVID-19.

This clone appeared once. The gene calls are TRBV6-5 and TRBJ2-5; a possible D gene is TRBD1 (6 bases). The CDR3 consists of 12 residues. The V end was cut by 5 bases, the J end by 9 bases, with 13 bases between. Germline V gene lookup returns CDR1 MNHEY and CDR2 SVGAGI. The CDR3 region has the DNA TGTGCCAGCAGTCCCCGACCAGGGGCCCAGTACTTC. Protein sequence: CASSPRPGAQYF.

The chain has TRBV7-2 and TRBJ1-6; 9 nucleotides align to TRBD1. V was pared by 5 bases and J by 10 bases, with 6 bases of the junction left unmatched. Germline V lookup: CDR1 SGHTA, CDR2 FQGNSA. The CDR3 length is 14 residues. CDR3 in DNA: TGTGCCAGCAGCCTGGACAGGGGTTACTCACCCCTCCACTTT. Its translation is CASSLDRGYSPLHF.

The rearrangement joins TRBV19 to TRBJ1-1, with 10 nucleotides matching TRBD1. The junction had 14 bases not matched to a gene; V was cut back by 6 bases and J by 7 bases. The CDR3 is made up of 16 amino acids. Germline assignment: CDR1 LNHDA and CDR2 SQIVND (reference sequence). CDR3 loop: CASSKHPGQGPGEAFF. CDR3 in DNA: TGTGCCAGTAGCAAACACCCGGGACAGGGGCCCGGTGAAGCTTTCTTT.

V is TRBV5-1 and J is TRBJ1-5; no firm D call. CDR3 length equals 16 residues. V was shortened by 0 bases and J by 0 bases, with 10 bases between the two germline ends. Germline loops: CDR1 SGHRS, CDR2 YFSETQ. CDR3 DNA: TGCGCCAGCAGCTTGGGAGGCAGCTTTAGCAATCAGCCCCAGCATTTT. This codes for CASSLGGSFSNQPQHF.

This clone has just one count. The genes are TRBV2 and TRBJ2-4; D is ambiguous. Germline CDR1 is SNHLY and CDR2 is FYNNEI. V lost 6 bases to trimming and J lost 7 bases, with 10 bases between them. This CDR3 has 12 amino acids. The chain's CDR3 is CASRLLRNIQYF. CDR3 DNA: TGTGCCAGCAGATTGCTACGGAACATTCAGTACTTC.

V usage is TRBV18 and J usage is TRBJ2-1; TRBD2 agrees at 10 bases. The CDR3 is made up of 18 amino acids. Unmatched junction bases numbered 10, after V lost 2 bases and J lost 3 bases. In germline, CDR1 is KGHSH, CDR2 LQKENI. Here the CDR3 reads CASSPLSSGGAGYNEQFF. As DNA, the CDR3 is TGTGCCAGCTCACCATTGTCCAGCGGGGGGGCGGGCTACAATGAGCAGTTCTTC.

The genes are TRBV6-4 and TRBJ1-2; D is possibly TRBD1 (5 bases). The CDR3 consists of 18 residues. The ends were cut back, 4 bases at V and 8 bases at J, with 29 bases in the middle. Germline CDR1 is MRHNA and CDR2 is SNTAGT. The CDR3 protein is CASSVWGKQHHSPGGYTF. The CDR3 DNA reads TGTGCCAGCAGTGTGTGGGGCAAACAGCACCATTCACCTGGGGGCTACACCTTC.

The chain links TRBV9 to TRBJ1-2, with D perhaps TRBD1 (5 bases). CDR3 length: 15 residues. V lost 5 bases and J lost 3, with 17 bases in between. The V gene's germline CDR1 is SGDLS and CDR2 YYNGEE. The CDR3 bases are TGTGCCAGCAGGTATGGGGGGGTGATCGACTATGGCTACACCTTC. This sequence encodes CASRYGGVIDYGYTF.